A selection of T cell receptor beta chains follows, all from one sample in a study of blood T cell repertoires in COVID-19. Assay used: immunoSEQ multiplex PCR; TCRdb lists only in-frame clones, some missing. The sample yields 200,000 to 250,000 clones, about 90% seen once. What was sequenced was PBMCs or T cells enriched from blood (not recorded which). The receptors here all came from a man under 40 who had recovered from COVID-19. Both conserved end residues are part of each CDR3. D genes are given only for firm matches. Where a row states a size, it is once, few, many or the class of an expanded clone; other rows omit it.

TRBJ2-1	-	TRBV7-2	TRBD1	15	TGTGCCAGCAGCTCAAACAGGGGATTCAGCAATGAGCAGTTCTTC	CASSSNRGFSNEQFF
TRBJ1-1	-	TRBV5-4	-	16	TGTGCCAGCAGTTGGAACCGAGGCGAGGTGAACACTGAAGCTTTCTTT	CASSWNRGEVNTEAFF
TRBJ1-4	-	TRBV5-6	TRBD1	15	TGTGCCAGCACCGCCAATCGGGACAGGGGTGGAAAACTGTTTTTT	CASTANRDRGGKLFF
TRBJ1-6	-	TRBV14	TRBD1	14	TGTGCCAGCAGCCGGACAGGGAATAATTCACCCCTCCACTTT	CASSRTGNNSPLHF
TRBJ2-1	few	TRBV9	TRBD2	15	TGTGCCAGCAGCGAGACTAGCGGGGGGACCAATGAGCAGTTCTTC	CASSETSGGTNEQFF
TRBJ1-1	-	TRBV18	-	14	TGTGCCAGCTCACCATCTTTAGGGGACACTGAAGCTTTCTTT	CASSPSLGDTEAFF
TRBJ2-4	-	TRBV18	-	17	TGTGCCAGCTCACCTAACGGCAGGTTTCTAGCCAAAAACATTCAGTACTTC	CASSPNGRFLAKNIQYF
TRBJ2-1	-	TRBV28	TRBD1	15	TGTGCCAGCAGTTCCCGGGACAGGGGAGGGAATGAGCAGTTCTTC	CASSSRDRGGNEQFF
TRBJ2-7	-	TRBV14	TRBD1	15	TGTGCCAGCAGCCATCCCGGACAGGGGGCGACCGAGCAGTACTTC	CASSHPGQGATEQYF
TRBJ1-3	once	TRBV3-1/TRBV3-2	TRBD1	15	TGTGCCAGCAGCAAAGGACGGGACAGGGGAGACACCATATATTTT	CASSKGRDRGDTIYF
TRBJ1-4	-	TRBV2	-	14	TGTGCCAGCAGTGTGGGGGGAACTAATGAAAAACTGTTTTTT	CASSVGGTNEKLFF
TRBJ2-7	-	TRBV7-9	-	11	TGTGCCAGCTCCCCTTCTAACGAGCAGTACTTC	CASSPSNEQYF
TRBJ2-7	-	TRBV5-4	-	17	TGTGCCAGCAGCTTGACACAGGGTATTTTAATTCGGTACGAGCAGTACTTC	CASSLTQGILIRYEQYF
TRBJ1-2	-	TRBV19	-	13	TGTGCCAGTAGTATGCCGGGGAACTATGGCTACACCTTC	CASSMPGNYGYTF
TRBJ1-4	-	TRBV5-1	TRBD1	15	TGCGCCAGCAGCTTGGTGTCAGGGGGCGGGGGACGACTGTTTTTT	CASSLVSGGGGRLFF
TRBJ1-3	-	TRBV30	-	12	TGTGCCTGGAGTTACTCTGGAAACACCATATATTTT	CAWSYSGNTIYF
TRBJ2-1	-	TRBV5-1	-	14	TGCGCCAGCAGCTTGGACAGGGCCGGGTCGGAGCAGTTCTTC	CASSLDRAGSEQFF
TRBJ2-7	-	TRBV5-4	-	14	TGTGCCAGCAGCACCGGGACTCGGGGCGACGAGCAGTACTTC	CASSTGTRGDEQYF
TRBJ2-3	-	TRBV28	-	14	TGTGCCAGCAGTTTATTAACAGGGTCAGATACGCAGTATTTT	CASSLLTGSDTQYF
TRBJ1-5	-	TRBV16	-	18	TGTGCCAGCAGCCAATCGATGGGCCCACTTTATAGCAATCAGCCCCAGCATTTT	CASSQSMGPLYSNQPQHF
TRBJ2-7	-	TRBV2	-	13	TGTGCCAGCAACTCAGCGGCTCCCTACGAGCAGTACTTC	CASNSAAPYEQYF
TRBJ2-7	-	TRBV5-1	-	12	TGCGCCAGCAGCCTGCAAGGGGGCGAGCAGTACTTC	CASSLQGGEQYF
TRBJ1-5	-	TRBV6-5	TRBD1	13	TGTGCCAGCAGGGACAGGGGAGGCCAGCCCCAGCATTTT	CASRDRGGQPQHF
TRBJ2-1	-	TRBV7-8	TRBD2	14	TGTGCCACAAGTACCTTCGGGAGGGAGGGCTTACGGGTCTTC	CATSTFGREGLRVF
TRBJ1-6	-	TRBV5-4	-	13	TGTGCCAGCAGCTTGGATTCGGGTTCACCCCTCCACTTT	CASSLDSGSPLHF
TRBJ1-2	-	TRBV19	TRBD1	13	TGTGCCAGTAGGGGACAGGGTATACATGGCTACACCTTC	CASRGQGIHGYTF
TRBJ1-1	-	TRBV12-3/TRBV12-4	TRBD1	12	TGTGCCAGCAGAAAACAGGGGGCTGAAGCTTTCTTT	CASRKQGAEAFF
TRBJ1-6	-	TRBV2	TRBD1	15	TGTGCCAGCAGTGGGGGACAGGGAAGACGGTCACCCCTCCACTTT	CASSGGQGRRSPLHF
TRBJ1-1	-	TRBV5-6	-	15	TGTGCCAGCAGCTTGAAGTGGGCCAGGCACACTGAAGCTTTCTTT	CASSLKWARHTEAFF
TRBJ2-3	-	TRBV7-9	TRBD1	16	TGTGCCAGCAGCTTAGACAGGGGTGCTAGCACAGATACGCAGTATTTT	CASSLDRGASTDTQYF
TRBJ2-5	-	TRBV29-1	TRBD1	12	TGCAGCGTTGACAGGGGGCGTGAGACCCAGTACTTC	CSVDRGRETQYF
TRBJ2-7	once	TRBV7-9	TRBD1	15	TGTGCCAGCAGCTTATTGGGACAGGGGGCCTACGAGCAGTACTTC	CASSLLGQGAYEQYF
TRBJ1-4	-	TRBV2	-	15	TGTGCCAGCAGCAACGACGGGACACTTTATGAAAAACTGTTTTTT	CASSNDGTLYEKLFF
TRBJ2-1	once	TRBV5-1	-	16	TGCGCCAGCAGCTTGGCCCTCAGGGGCATCCACAATGAGCAGTTCTTC	CASSLALRGIHNEQFF
TRBJ2-7	-	TRBV28	-	16	TGTGCCAGCAGTTTATCCCTGTTGGACAGATCCTACGAGCAGTACTTC	CASSLSLLDRSYEQYF
TRBJ2-1	-	TRBV9	TRBD2	14	TGTGCCAGCAGCGTAGAGGGACTAGCGGGAAGGGTGTTCTTC	CASSVEGLAGRVFF
TRBJ2-2	-	TRBV2	-	15	TGTGCCAGCAAGGCGGGGTCCCCGGGGACCGGGGAGCTGTTTTTT	CASKAGSPGTGELFF
TRBJ2-6	-	TRBV6-5	-	14	TGTGCCAGCAGTTCCCGCTCTGGGGCCAACGTCCTGACTTTC	CASSSRSGANVLTF
TRBJ2-1	-	TRBV4-2	-	16	TGTGCCAGCAGCCCGGAGGCTTCAGGGGTCTACAATGAGCAGTTCTTC	CASSPEASGVYNEQFF
TRBJ1-4	-	TRBV25-1	-	16	TGTGCCAGCAGTGCCACGCGAGGGACAACTAATGAAAAACTGTTTTTT	CASSATRGTTNEKLFF
TRBJ1-4	-	TRBV18	TRBD1	18	TGTGCCAGCTCACCTACGGGACAGGGGTTTGGAACTAATGAAAAACTGTTTTTT	CASSPTGQGFGTNEKLFF
TRBJ1-2	once	TRBV4-1	TRBD1	14	TGCGCCAGCAGCCAAGACGACAGGGTTGATGGCTACACCTTC	CASSQDDRVDGYTF
TRBJ1-2	-	TRBV14	-	17	TGTGCCAGCAGCCAAGTAGGAGGTTCTACGACTAACTATGGCTACACCTTC	CASSQVGGSTTNYGYTF
TRBJ1-3	few	TRBV5-1	-	16	TGCGCCAGCAGCTTGGTTGAAGGGGCCTCTGGAAACACCATATATTTT	CASSLVEGASGNTIYF
TRBJ2-4	-	TRBV7-2	TRBD2	15	TGTGCCAGCAGCTTCCCTAGCGGGAGAGCGAACATTCAGTACTTC	CASSFPSGRANIQYF
TRBJ2-1	-	TRBV5-4	-	11	TGTGCCAGCAGCTCACAGAATGAGCAGTTCTTC	CASSSQNEQFF
TRBJ2-3	-	TRBV7-2	-	12	TGTGCCAGCAGCTTGGGCCCCGTGGCGCAGTATTTT	CASSLGPVAQYF
TRBJ1-1	-	TRBV5-8	-	15	TGTGCCAGCAGCTTGGCGGCCATGGGACACAGTGAAGCTTTCTTT	CASSLAAMGHSEAFF
TRBJ2-7	-	TRBV18	TRBD2	16	TGTGCCAGCTCTCCGACTAGCGGGGGGGCGTATTCCGAGCAGTACTTC	CASSPTSGGAYSEQYF
TRBJ2-1	-	TRBV6-5	-	14	TGTGCCAGCAGCCAACTCACCGGGGGGCGGGAGCAGTTCTTC	CASSQLTGGREQFF